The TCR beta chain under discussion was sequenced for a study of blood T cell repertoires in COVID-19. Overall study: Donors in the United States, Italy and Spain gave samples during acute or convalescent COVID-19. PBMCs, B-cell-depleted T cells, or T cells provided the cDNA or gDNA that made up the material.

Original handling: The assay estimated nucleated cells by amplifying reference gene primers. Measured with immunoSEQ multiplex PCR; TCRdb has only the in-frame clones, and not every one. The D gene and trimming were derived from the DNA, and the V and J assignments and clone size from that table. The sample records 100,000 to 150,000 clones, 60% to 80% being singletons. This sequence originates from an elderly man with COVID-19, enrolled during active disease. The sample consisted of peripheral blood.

CDR3 in amino acids: CASSVVKGDTEAFF. The CDR3 DNA reads TGTGCCAGCAGCGTAGTAAAAGGGGACACTGAAGCTTTCTTT. The chain links TRBV9 to TRBJ1-1, with D possibly being TRBD1 (5 bases). V was trimmed by 0 bases and J by 3 bases, leaving 9 bases between them. In germline, CDR1 is SGDLS, CDR2 YYNGEE. This CDR3 spans 14 amino acids.